This T cell receptor (beta chain) was sequenced during a study of shared clonotypes between healthy human individuals. Study context: Serving as donors were a couple of women and three men, whose ages spanned 18 to 49.

Germline V gives CDR1 MNHNS, CDR2 SASEGT. V shed 1 base and J shed 5 bases, with 6 bases lying between them. There are 13 residues in the CDR3. Genomic DNA per cell subset filled all wells of several immunoSEQ plates. Assay used: immunoSEQ multiplex PCR; TCRdb lists only in-frame clones, some missing. The sample gives fewer than 2.5 million clones, 90% to 95% of which show up once; 0.36% is in the top ten. Donors included only healthy HIV-negative adults lacking recent acute infections or vaccinations. Memory CD4+ cells were the fraction left after CD45RA+ naive selection. The sample holds one count of this clone. Distinct nucleotide sequences in the sample also encode this CDR3.

The chain couples TRBV6-1 to TRBJ2-1; possible D gene TRBD2, 6 bases. What was sequenced was naive CD4+ T cells from PBMCs. The subset here: CD45RA+ positively selected. The TCR sequence derives from a man younger than 35 in good health. Some clones in this sample may be carry-over from other donors' samples. CDR3 loop: CASSEGLDNEQFF. The CDR3 region has the DNA TGTGCCAGCAGTGAAGGACTAGACAATGAGCAGTTCTTC.